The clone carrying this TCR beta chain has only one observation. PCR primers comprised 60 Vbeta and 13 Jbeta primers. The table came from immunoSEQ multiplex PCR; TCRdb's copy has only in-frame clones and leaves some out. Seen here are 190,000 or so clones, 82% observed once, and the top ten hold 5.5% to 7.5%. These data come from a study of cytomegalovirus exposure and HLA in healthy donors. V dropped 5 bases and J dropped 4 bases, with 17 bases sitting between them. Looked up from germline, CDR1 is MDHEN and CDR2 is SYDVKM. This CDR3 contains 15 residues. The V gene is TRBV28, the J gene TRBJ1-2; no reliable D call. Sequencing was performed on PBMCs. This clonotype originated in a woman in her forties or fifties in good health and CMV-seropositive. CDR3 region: CASSPLPGSFYGYTF. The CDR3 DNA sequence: TGTGCCAGCAGTCCACTCCCGGGGTCTTTCTATGGCTACACCTTC.